This T cell receptor beta chain was sequenced in a study of blood T cell repertoires in COVID-19. Study overall: Italy, Spain and the United States were the sources of the convalescent and acute COVID-19 samples. T cells, B-cell-depleted T cells, or PBMCs supplied cDNA or gDNA.

CDR3 length: 16 residues. The table came from immunoSEQ multiplex PCR; TCRdb's copy has only in-frame clones and leaves some out. Found here are about 290,000 clones, around four fifths of them singletons; the top ten hold 4% to 5%. The chain couples TRBV12-2 to TRBJ1-1; the table's D gene call, TRBD1, was not cross checked with the DNA. TRBV12-2 constitutes a pseudogene. The material sequenced was peripheral blood. This TCR derives from a woman in her forties or fifties with active or convalescent COVID-19. DNA of the CDR3: TGTGCAAGTCGCTTAGAGTTAGGGACAGTGAACACTGAAGCTTTCTTT. Amino acids: CASRLELGTVNTEAFF.